Below, 6 T cell receptor beta chains from the same sample are listed, as sequenced in a study of blood T cell repertoires in COVID-19. Method: immunoSEQ multiplex PCR; TCRdb's copy keeps in-frame clones and lacks some. The data contain about 250,000 clones, around 89% of them singletons. The sequencing input was peripheral blood. The receptors derive from a woman aged 55-70 years with COVID-19, enrolled during active disease.

J is TRBJ2-7 and V is TRBV7-2; D ambiguous. The germline V gene has CDR1 SGHTA and CDR2 FQGNSA. The CDR3 sequence is 12 residues long. Trimming removed 3 bases at V and 4 bases at J, with 7 bases between. CDR3 DNA sequence: TGTGCCAGCAGCTTTGGCAGGTACGAGCAGTACTTC. Its protein is CASSFGRYEQYF.

The chain is built from TRBV7-2 and TRBJ1-2; no firm D call. The CDR3 is 14 residues long. The germline V gene encodes CDR1 SGHTA and CDR2 FQGNSA. The V end was cut by 5 bases, the J end by 6 bases, with 16 bases between. Here the CDR3 DNA reads TGTGCCAGCAGCCGTTCCCGAAGCGTCCATGGCTACACCTTC. Protein sequence: CASSRSRSVHGYTF.

This rearrangement joins TRBV29-1 to TRBJ1-2, with a possible D match to TRBD1 (5 bases). With 4 bases removed from V and 2 bases from J, the gap between germline ends came to 8 bases. Germline-derived CDR1 and CDR2 are SQVTM and ANQGSEA. CDR3 size: 12 residues. CDR3 in DNA: TGCAGCGTTGTCCGGGGGAACTATGGCTACACCTTC. Its translation: CSVVRGNYGYTF.

V is TRBV28 and J is TRBJ1-2; no clear D gene. Trimming took 2 bases from V and 9 from J, leaving 16 bases between them. Germline V CDR1 and CDR2: MDHEN, SYDVKM. This CDR3 contains 14 residues. CDR3 bases: TGTGCCAGCAGTTTAATGGGAGGGCCACGGAGCTACACCTTC. It encodes CASSLMGGPRSYTF.

DNA for the CDR3: TGCGCCAGCAGCCAAGGTCATGGGCGGGGGCGAGGTGAAAAACTGTTTTTT. Protein: CASSQGHGRGRGEKLFF. The rearrangement joins TRBV4-3 to TRBJ1-4; a weak D match, TRBD1 (6 bases). V was cut by 1 base and J by 7 bases, with 19 bases left in between. In germline, CDR1 is LGHNA, CDR2 YSLEER. This CDR3 is 17 amino acids long.

The V gene is TRBV7-8, the J gene TRBJ1-5, with 9 bases aligning to TRBD1. The germline V gene has CDR1 SGHVS and CDR2 FQNEAQ. The CDR3 is 18 residues long. V lost 5 bases to trimming and J lost 4 bases; unmatched junction nucleotides: 15. The CDR3 nucleotides read TGTGCCAGCAGCCCGAGGACAGGGGACCCTGTAAGGAATCAGCCCCAGCATTTT. Its translation is CASSPRTGDPVRNQPQHF.